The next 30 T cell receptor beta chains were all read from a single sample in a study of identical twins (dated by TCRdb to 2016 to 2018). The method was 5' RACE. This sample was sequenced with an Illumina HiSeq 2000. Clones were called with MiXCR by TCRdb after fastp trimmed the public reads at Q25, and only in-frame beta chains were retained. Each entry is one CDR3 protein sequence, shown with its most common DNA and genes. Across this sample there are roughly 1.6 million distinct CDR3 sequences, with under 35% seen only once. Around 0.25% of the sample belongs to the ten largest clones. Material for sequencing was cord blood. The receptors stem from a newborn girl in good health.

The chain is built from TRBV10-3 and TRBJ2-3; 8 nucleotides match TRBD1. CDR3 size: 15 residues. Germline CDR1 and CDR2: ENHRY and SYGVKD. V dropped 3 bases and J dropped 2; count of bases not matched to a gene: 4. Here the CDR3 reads CAISEVDRDTDTQYF. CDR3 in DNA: TGTGCCATCAGTGAAGTGGACAGGGACACAGATACGCAGTATTTT.

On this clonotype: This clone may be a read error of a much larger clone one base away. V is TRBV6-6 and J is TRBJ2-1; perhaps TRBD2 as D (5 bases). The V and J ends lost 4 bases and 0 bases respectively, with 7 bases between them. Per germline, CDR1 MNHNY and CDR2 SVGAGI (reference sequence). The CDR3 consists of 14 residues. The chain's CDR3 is CASSCSDSYNEQFF. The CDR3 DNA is TGTGCCAGCAGTTGTAGCGACTCCTACAATGAGCAGTTCTTC.

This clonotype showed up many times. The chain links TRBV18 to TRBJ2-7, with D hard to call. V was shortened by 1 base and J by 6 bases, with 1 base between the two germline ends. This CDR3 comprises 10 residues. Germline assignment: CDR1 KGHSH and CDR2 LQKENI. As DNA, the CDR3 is TGTGCCAGCTCACCACGCGAGCAGTACTTC. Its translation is CASSPREQYF.

In DNA, the CDR3 is TGTGCCAGCAGGAAAGCCCCACTAGCGGGTGGCCCTTGCTCCTACAATGAGCAGTTCTTC. Translated, it gives CASRKAPLAGGPCSYNEQFF. This chain joins TRBV21-1 and TRBJ2-1; the table's D call, TRBD2, was not checked against the DNA. TRBV21-1 is assigned pseudogene status. There are 20 residues in the CDR3.

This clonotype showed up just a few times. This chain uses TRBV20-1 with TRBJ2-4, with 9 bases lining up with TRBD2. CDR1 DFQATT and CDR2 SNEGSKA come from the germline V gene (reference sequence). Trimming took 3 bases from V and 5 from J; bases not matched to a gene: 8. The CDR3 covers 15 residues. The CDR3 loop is CSASGASGVQNIQYF. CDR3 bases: TGCAGTGCTAGTGGGGCTAGCGGGGTCCAAAACATTCAGTACTTC.

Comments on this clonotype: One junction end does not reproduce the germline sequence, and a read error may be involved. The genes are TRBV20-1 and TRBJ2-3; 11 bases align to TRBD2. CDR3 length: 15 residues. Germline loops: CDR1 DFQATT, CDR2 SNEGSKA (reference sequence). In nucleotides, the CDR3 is TGCAGTGCTAGTCCTACTAGCGGGAGTGGTGATACGCGGTATTTT. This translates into CSASPTSGSGDTRYF.

The CDR3 region is CSARADSGAFF. For the CDR3, the DNA is TGCAGTGCTAGAGCAGACAGTGGGGCTTTCTTT. The chain employs TRBV20-1 and TRBJ1-1, with D perhaps TRBD1 (5 bases). The CDR3 runs 11 residues. The germline V gene encodes CDR1 DFQATT and CDR2 SNEGSKA (reference sequence). V shed 1 base and J shed 11 bases, with 11 bases lying between them.

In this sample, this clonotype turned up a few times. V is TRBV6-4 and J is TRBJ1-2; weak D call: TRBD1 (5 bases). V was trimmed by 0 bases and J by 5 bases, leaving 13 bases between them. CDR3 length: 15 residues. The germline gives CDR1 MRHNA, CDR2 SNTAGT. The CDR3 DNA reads TGTGCCAGCAGTGACTCAGCAAAGGGGAAATATGGCTACACCTTC. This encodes CASSDSAKGKYGYTF.

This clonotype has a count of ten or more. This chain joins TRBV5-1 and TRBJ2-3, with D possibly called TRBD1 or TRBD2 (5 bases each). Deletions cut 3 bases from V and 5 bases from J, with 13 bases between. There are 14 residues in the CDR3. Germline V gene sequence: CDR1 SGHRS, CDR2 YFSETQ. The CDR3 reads CASSSGPPGDTQYF. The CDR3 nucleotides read TGCGCCAGCAGCTCGGGACCGCCTGGAGATACGCAGTATTTT.

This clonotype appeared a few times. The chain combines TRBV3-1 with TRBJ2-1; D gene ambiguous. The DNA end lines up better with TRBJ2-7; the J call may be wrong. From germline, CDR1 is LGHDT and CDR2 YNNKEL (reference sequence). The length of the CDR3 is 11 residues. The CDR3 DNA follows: TGTGCCAGCAGCCATCACAATGAGCAGTACTTC. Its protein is CASSHHNEQYF.

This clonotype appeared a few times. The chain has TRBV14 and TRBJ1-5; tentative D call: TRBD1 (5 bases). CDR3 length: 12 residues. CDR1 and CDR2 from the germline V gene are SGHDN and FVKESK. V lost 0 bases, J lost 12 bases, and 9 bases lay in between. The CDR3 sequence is CASSQDGGIQHF. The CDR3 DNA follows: TGTGCCAGCAGCCAAGATGGGGGAATCCAGCATTTT.

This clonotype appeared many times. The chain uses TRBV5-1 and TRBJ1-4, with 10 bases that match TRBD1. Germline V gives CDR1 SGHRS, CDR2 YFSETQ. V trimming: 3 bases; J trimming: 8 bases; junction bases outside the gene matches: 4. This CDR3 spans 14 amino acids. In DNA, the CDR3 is TGCGCCAGCAGCTACCGGGACAGGGGAGAAAAACTGTTTTTT. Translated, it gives CASSYRDRGEKLFF.

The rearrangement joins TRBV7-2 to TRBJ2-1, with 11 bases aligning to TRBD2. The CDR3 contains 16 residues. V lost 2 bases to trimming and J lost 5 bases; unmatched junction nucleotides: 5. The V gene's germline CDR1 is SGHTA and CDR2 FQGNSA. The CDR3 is CASSLFGTSGDNEQFF. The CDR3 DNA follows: TGTGCCAGCAGCTTATTTGGGACTAGCGGAGACAATGAGCAGTTCTTC.

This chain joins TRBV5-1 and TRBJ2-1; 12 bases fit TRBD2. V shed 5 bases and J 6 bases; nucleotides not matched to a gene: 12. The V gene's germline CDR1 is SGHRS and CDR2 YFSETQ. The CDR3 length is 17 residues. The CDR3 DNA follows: TGCGCCAGCAGTCATACTAGCGGGAGGAGGGGCTTCAATGAGCAGTTCTTC. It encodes CASSHTSGRRGFNEQFF.

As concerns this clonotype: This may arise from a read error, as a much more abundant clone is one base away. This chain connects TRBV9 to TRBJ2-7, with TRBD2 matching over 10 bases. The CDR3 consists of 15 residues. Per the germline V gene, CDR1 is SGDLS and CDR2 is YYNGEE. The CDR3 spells CASSVASGSSYVQYF. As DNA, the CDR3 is TGTGCCAGCAGCGTAGCTAGCGGGAGCTCCTACGTGCAGTACTTC.

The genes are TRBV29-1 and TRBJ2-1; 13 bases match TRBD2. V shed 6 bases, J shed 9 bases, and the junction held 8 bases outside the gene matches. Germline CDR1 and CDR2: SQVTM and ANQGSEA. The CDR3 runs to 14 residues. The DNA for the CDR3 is TGCAGCGTGCGGACTAGCGGGAGAAGGGGTGAGCAGTTCTTC. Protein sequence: CSVRTSGRRGEQFF.

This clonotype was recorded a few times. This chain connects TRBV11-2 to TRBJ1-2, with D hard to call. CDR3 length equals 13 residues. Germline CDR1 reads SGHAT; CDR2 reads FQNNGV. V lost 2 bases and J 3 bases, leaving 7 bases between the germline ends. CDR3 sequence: CASSLPTYYGYTF. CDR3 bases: TGTGCCAGCAGCTTACCAACTTACTATGGCTACACCTTC.

This CDR3 is CASSFRGQGRDEQFF. DNA for the CDR3: TGTGCCAGCAGTTTTAGGGGACAGGGTAGGGATGAGCAGTTCTTC. V is TRBV12-3 or TRBV12-4 and J is TRBJ2-1; 9 positions agree with TRBD1. The V and J ends lost 3 bases and 8 bases, in that order; junction bases with no gene match: 8. The CDR3 runs to 15 residues.

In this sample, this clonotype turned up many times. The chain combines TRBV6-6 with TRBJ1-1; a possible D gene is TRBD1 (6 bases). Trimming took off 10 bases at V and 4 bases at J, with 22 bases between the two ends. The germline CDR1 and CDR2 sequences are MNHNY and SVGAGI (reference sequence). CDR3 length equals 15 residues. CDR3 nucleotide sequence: TGTGCCACCAACCCTAGACACAGGGTGGTCACTGAAGCTTTCTTT. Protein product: CATNPRHRVVTEAFF.

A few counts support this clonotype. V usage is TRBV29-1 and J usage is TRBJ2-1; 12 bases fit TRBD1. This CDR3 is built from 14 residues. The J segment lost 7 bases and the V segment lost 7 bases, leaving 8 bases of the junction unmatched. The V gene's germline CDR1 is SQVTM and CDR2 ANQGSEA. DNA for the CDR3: TGCAGCGAATCCGGGACAGGGGGCGGAAATGAGCAGTTCTTC. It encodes CSESGTGGGNEQFF.

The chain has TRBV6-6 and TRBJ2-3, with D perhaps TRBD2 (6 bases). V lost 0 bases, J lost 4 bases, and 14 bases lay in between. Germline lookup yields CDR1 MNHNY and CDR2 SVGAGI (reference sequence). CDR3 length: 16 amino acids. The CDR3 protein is CASSYSLAGSPDTQYF. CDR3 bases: TGTGCCAGCAGTTACTCACTAGCAGGTTCCCCAGATACGCAGTATTTT.

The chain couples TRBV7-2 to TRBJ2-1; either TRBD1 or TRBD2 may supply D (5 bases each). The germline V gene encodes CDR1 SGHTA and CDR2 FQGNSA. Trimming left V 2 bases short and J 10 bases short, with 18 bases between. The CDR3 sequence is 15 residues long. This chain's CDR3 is CASSLTTNGAYEQFF. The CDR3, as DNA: TGTGCCAGCAGCTTAACTACGAACGGGGCCTACGAGCAGTTCTTC.

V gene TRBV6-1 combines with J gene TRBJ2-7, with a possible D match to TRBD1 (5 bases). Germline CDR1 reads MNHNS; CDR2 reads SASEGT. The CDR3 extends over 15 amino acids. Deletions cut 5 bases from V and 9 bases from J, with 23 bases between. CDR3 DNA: TGTGCCAGCAGTCCTAGGGGAACGCGGTTAGTGGGGCAGTACTTC. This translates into CASSPRGTRLVGQYF.

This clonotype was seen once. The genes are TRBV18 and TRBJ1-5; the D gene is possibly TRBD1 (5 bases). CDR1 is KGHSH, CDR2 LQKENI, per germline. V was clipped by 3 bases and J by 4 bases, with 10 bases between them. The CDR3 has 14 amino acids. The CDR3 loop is CASSPGVWNQPQHF. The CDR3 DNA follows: TGTGCCAGCTCACCGGGGGTTTGGAATCAGCCCCAGCATTTT.

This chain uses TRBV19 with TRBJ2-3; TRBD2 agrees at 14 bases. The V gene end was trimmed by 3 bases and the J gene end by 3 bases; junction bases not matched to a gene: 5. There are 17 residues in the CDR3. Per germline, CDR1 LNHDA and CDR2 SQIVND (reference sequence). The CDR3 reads CASSILWTSGRTDTQYF. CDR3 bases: TGTGCCAGTAGTATTCTTTGGACTAGCGGGAGGACAGATACGCAGTATTTT.

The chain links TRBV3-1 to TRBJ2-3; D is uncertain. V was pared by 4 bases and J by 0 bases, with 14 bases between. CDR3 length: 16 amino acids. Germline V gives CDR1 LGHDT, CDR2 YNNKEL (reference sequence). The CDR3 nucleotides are TGTGCCAGCAGCCCCACGGTTGCTGCTAGCACAGATACGCAGTATTTT. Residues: CASSPTVAASTDTQYF.

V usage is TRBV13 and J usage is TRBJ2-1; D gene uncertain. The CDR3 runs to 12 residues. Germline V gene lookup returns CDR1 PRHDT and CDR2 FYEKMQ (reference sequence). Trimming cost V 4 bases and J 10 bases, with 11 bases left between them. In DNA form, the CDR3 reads TGTGCCAGCAGCTACCAAAGGTCCGAGCAGTTCTTC. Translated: CASSYQRSEQFF. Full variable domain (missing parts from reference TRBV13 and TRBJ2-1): AAGVIQSPRHLIKEKRETATLKCYPIPRHDTVYWYQQGPGQDPQFLISFYEKMQSDKGSIPDRFSAQQFSDYHSELNMSSLELGDSALYFCASSYQRSEQFFGPGTRLTVL.

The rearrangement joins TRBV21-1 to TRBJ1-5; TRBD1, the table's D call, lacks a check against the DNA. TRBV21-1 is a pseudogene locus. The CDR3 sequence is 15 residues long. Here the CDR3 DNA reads TGTGCCAGCAGCTTTCCCCGGGGGGATGGTCAGCCCCAGCATTTT. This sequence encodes CASSFPRGDGQPQHF.

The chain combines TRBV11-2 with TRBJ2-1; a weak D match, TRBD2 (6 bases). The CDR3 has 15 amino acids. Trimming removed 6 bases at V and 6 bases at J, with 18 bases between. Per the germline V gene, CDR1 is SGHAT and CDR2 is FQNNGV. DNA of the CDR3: TGTGCCAGCAGTCGACTACTAGCACCTCGCAATGAGCAGTTCTTC. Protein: CASSRLLAPRNEQFF.

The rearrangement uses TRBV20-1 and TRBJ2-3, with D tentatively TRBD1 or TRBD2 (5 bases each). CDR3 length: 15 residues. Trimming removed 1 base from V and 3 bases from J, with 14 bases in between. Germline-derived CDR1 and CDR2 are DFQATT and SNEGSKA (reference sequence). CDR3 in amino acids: CSARGKERTTDTQYF. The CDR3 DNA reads TGCAGTGCTAGAGGCAAGGAGCGGACAACAGATACGCAGTATTTT.